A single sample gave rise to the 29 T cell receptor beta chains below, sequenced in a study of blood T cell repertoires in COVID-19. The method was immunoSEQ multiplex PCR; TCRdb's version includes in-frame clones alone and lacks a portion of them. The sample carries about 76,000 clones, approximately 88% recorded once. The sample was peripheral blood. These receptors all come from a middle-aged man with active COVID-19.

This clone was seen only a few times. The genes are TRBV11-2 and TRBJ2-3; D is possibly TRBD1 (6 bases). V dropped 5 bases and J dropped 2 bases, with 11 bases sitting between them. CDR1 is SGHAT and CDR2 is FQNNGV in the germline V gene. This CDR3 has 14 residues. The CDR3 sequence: CASSPRTDTDTQYF. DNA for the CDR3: TGTGCCAGCAGCCCTCGGACAGACACAGATACGCAGTATTTT.

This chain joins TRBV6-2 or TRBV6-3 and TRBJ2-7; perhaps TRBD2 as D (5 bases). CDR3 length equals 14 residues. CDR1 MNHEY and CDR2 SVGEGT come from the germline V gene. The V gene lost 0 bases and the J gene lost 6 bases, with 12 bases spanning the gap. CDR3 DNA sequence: TGTGCCAGCAGTTACTCGGGTGCGGGTGCCGAGCAGTACTTC. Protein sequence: CASSYSGAGAEQYF.

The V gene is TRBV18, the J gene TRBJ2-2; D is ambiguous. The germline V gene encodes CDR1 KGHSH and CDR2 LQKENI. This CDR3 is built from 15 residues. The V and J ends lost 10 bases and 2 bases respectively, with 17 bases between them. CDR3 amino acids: CATSSDRPNTGELFF. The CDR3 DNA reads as TGTGCCACTTCAAGCGACCGACCAAACACCGGGGAGCTGTTTTTT. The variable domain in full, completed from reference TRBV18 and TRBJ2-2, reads NAGVMQNPRHLVRRRGQEARLRCSPMKGHSHVYWYRQLPEEGLKFMVYLQKENIIDESGMPKERFSAEFPKEGPSILRIQQVVRGDSAAYFCATSSDRPNTGELFFGEGSRLTVL.

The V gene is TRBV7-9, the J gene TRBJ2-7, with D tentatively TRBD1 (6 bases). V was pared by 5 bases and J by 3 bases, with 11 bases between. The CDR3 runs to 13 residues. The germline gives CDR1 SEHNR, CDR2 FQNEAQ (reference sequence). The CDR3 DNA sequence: TGTGCCAGCAGCCCCGGGACAATCTACGAGCAGTACTTC. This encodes CASSPGTIYEQYF.

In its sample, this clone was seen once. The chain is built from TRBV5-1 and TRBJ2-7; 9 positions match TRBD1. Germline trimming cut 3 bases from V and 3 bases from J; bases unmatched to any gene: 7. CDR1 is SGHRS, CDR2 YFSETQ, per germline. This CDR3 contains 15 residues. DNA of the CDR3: TGCGCCAGCAGCTCGGGGACAGGGATAATCTACGAGCAGTACTTC. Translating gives CASSSGTGIIYEQYF.

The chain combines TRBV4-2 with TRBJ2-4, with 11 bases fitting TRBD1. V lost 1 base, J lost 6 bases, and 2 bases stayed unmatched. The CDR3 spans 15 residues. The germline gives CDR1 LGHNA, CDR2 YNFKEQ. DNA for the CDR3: TGTGCCAGCAGCCAAGGGACAGGGGGCGCAAACATTCAGTACTTC. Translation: CASSQGTGGANIQYF.

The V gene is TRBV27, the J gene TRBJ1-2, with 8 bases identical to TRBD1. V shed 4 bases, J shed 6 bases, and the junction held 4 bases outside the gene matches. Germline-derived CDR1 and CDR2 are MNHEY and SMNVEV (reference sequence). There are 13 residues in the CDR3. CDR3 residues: CASSYTGGDGYTF. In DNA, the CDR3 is TGTGCCAGCAGTTATACAGGGGGGGATGGCTACACCTTC.

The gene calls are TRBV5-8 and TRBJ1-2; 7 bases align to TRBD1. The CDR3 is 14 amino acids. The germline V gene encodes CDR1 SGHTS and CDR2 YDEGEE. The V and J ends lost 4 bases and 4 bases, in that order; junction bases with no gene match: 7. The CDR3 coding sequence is TGTGCCAGCAGCAGACAGGGTCTCGGCTATGGCTACACCTTC. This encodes CASSRQGLGYGYTF.

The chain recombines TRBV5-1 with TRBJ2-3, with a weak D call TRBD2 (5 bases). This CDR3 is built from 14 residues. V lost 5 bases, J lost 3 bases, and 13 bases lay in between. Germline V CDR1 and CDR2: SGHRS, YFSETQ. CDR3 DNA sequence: TGCGCCAGCAGTCGGCGGGTTGAGACAGATACGCAGTATTTT. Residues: CASSRRVETDTQYF.

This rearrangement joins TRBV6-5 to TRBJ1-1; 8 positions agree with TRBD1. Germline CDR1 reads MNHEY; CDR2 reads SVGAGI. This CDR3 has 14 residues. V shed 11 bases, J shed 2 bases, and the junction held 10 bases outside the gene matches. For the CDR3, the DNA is TGTGCCGTACAGGGGGGGCAGGGTAACACTGAAGCTTTCTTT. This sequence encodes CAVQGGQGNTEAFF.

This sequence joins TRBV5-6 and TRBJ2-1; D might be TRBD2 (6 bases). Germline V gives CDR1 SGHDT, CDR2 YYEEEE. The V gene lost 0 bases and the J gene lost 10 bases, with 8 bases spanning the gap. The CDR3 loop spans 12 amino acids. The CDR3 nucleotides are TGTGCCAGCAGCTTGGCGCTAGCGGAGCAGTTCTTC. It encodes CASSLALAEQFF.

The CDR3 is CASSLEGFYQETQYF. DNA of the CDR3: TGTGCCAGCAGCTTGGAGGGGTTCTACCAAGAGACCCAGTACTTC. J is TRBJ2-5 and V is TRBV5-5; a possible D gene is TRBD1 (5 bases). Deletions cut 0 bases from V and 0 bases from J, with 9 bases between. Germline-derived CDR1 and CDR2 are SGHKS and YYEKEE (reference sequence). The CDR3 spans 15 residues.

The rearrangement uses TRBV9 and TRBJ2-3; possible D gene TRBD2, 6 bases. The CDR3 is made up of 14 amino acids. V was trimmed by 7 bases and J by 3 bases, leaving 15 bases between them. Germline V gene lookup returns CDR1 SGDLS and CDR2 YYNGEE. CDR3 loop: CASGTSTSTDTQYF. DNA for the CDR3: TGTGCCAGCGGGACCTCGACTAGTACAGATACGCAGTATTTT.

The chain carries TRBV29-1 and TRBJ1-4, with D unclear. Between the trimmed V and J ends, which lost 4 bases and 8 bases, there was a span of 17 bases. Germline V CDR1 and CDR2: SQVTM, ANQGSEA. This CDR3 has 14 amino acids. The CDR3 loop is CSVGRGNGKEKLFF. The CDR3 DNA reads TGCAGCGTTGGACGGGGTAACGGGAAGGAAAAACTGTTTTTT. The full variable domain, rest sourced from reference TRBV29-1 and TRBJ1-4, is SAVISQKPSRDICQRGTSLTIQCQVDSQVTMMFWYRQQPGQSLTLIATANQGSEATYESGFVIDKFPISRPNLTFSTLTVSNMSPEDSSIYLCSVGRGNGKEKLFFGSGTQLSVL.

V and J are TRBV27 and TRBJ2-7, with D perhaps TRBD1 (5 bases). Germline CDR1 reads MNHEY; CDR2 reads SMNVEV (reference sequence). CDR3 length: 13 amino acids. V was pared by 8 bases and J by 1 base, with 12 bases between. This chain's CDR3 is CASRQIMSYEQYF. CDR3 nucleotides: TGTGCCAGCCGACAGATCATGTCCTACGAGCAGTACTTC.

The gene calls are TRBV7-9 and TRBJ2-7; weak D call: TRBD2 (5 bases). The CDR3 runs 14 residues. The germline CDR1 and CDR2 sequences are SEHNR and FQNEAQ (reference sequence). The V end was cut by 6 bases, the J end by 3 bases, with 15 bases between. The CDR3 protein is CASSPPPGYYEQYF. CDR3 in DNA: TGTGCCAGCAGTCCCCCCCCGGGGTACTACGAGCAGTACTTC. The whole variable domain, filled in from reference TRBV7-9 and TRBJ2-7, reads DTGVSQNPRHKITKRGQNVTFRCDPISEHNRLYWYRQTLGQGPEFLTYFQNEAQLEKSRLLSDRFSAERPKGSFSTLEIQRTEQGDSAMYLCASSPPPGYYEQYFGPGTRLTVT.

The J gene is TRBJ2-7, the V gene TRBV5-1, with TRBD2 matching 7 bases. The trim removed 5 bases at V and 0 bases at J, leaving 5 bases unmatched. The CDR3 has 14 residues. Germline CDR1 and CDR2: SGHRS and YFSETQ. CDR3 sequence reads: CASSRGDYSYEQYF. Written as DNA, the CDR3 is TGCGCCAGCAGTAGAGGGGACTACTCCTACGAGCAGTACTTC.

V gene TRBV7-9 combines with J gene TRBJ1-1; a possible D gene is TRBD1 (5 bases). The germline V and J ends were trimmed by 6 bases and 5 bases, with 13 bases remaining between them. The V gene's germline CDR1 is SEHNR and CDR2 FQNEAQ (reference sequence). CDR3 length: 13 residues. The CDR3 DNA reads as TGTGCCAGCAGGTTGGGACTAGGGACTGAAGCTTTCTTT. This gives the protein CASRLGLGTEAFF.

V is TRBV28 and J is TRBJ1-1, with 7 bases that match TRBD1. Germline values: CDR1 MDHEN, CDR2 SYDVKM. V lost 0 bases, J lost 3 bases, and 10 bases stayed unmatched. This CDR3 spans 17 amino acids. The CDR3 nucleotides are TGTGCCAGCAGTTTATGGGATACAGGGGATACGGACACTGAAGCTTTCTTT. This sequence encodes CASSLWDTGDTDTEAFF.

The CDR3 here is CASRASATNTGELFF. For the CDR3, the DNA is TGTGCCAGTAGAGCTAGCGCAACGAACACCGGGGAGCTGTTTTTT. The chain employs TRBV19 and TRBJ2-2; perhaps TRBD2 as D (6 bases). V shed 6 bases and J shed 0 bases, with 11 bases lying between them. CDR1 is LNHDA and CDR2 is SQIVND in the germline V gene (reference sequence). The CDR3 consists of 15 residues.

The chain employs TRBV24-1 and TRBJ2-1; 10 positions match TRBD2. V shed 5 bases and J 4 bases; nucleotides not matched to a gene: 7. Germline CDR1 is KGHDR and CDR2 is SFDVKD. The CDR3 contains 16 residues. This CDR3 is CATSVALAGAYNEQFF. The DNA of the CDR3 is TGTGCCACCAGTGTTGCCCTAGCGGGGGCATACAATGAGCAGTTCTTC.

The CDR3 sequence: CATGTGGAFTDTQYF. CDR3 nucleotides: TGTGCCACAGGCACAGGGGGCGCATTCACAGATACGCAGTATTTT. The chain joins TRBV24-1 to TRBJ2-3; 9 bases line up with TRBD1. With V trimmed by 10 bases and J by 2 bases, 9 bases remained unmatched. Germline V lookup: CDR1 KGHDR, CDR2 SFDVKD. The CDR3 extends over 15 amino acids.

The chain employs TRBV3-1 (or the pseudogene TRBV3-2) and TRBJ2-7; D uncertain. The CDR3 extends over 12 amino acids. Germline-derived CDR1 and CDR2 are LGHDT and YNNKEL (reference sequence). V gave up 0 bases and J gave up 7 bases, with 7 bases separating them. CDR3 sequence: CASSQDLREQYF. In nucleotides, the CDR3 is TGTGCCAGCAGCCAAGATTTGCGGGAGCAGTACTTC.

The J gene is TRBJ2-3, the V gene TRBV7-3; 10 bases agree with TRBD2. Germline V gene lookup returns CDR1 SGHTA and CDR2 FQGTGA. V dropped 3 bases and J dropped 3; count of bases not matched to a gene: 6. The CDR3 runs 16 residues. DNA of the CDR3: TGTGCCAGCAGCTTCGGACCTAGCGGGAGTACAGATACGCAGTATTTT. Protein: CASSFGPSGSTDTQYF.

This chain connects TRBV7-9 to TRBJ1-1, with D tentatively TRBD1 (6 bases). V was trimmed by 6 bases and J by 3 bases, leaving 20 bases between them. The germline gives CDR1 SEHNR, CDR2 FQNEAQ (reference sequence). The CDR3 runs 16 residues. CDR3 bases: TGTGCCAGCAGGGGTGGCCCCGGGGGGCGGCACACTGAAGCTTTCTTT. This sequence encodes CASRGGPGGRHTEAFF.

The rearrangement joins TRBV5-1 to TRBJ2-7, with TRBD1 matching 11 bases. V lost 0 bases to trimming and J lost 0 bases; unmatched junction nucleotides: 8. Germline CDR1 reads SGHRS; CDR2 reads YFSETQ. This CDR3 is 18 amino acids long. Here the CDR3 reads CASSLAPSGTGGSYEQYF. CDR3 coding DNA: TGCGCCAGCAGCTTGGCCCCCTCCGGGACAGGGGGCTCCTACGAGCAGTACTTC.

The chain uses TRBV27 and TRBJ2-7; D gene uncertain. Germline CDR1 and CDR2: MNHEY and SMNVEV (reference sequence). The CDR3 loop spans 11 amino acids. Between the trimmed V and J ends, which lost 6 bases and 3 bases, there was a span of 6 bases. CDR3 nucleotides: TGTGCCAGCAGCCTCGGCTACGAGCAGTACTTC. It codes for CASSLGYEQYF.

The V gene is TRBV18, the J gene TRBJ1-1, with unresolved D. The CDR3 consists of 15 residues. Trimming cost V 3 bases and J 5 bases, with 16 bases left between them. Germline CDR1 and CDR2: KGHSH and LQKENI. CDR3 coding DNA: TGTGCCAGCTCACCCCTCGAATACAAAAAGACTGAAGCTTTCTTT. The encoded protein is CASSPLEYKKTEAFF.

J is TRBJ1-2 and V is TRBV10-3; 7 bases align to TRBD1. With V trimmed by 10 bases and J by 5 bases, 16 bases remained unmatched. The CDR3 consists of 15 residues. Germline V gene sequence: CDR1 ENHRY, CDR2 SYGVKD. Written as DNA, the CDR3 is TGTGCCACCAATTACGGCCAGGGGGGTCAGTATGGCTACACCTTC. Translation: CATNYGQGGQYGYTF.